The 25 T cell receptor beta chains in this list originate from one sample, sequenced in a study of metastatic and nonmetastatic thyroid tumors. All patients were untreated before thyroid surgery. TCRdb re-called clones from the PCR reads using MiXCR. Here the sample spans about 13,000 clones, about 25% being singletons. The source material was blood. The receptors derive from a male donor with papillary thyroid cancer or a benign thyroid nodule (not recorded which). Some clones in this sample may be carry-over from other donors' samples.

This clone was detected a few times. J is TRBJ1-1 and V is TRBV5-1; no reliable D call. The CDR3 sequence is 13 residues long. The V and J ends lost 4 bases and 4 bases respectively, with 11 bases between them. The germline V gene has CDR1 SGHRS and CDR2 YFSETQ. CDR3 residues: CASSISYGTEAFF. In nucleotides, the CDR3 is TGCGCCAGCAGCATTTCGTATGGCACTGAAGCTTTCTTT.

This clone qualifies as medium-sized. The chain combines TRBV6-6 with TRBJ2-6; 9 bases are shared with TRBD2. The junction had 10 bases not matched to a gene; V was cut back by 2 bases and J by 2 bases. Germline CDR1 reads MNHNY; CDR2 reads SVGAGI (reference sequence). This CDR3 comprises 19 residues. CDR3 DNA: TGTGCCAGCAGTTACCCTAGCGGGGAACTCCATCCTGGGGCCAACGTCCTGACTTTC. Protein: CASSYPSGELHPGANVLTF.

V and J are TRBV29-1 and TRBJ2-3, with a weak D call TRBD2 (5 bases). The CDR3 has 11 residues. Trimming cost V 6 bases and J 4 bases, with 8 bases left between them. Germline CDR1 is SQVTM and CDR2 is ANQGSEA. The CDR3 DNA follows: TGCAGCGTCGGGCGGGCAGATACGCAGTATTTT. Translation: CSVGRADTQYF.

By its share, this clone is medium-sized. The J gene is TRBJ1-5, the V gene TRBV6-1, with 7 nucleotides matching TRBD1. The junction had 4 bases not matched to a gene; V was cut back by 5 bases and J by 3 bases. CDR1 and CDR2 (germline): MNHNS, SASEGT. This CDR3 spans 14 amino acids. The CDR3 here is CASSPGQTNQPQHF. CDR3 in DNA: TGTGCCAGCAGTCCGGGACAGACCAATCAGCCCCAGCATTTT.

V and J are TRBV28 and TRBJ2-7, with 7 bases that match TRBD1. The CDR3 runs to 14 residues. The germline CDR1 and CDR2 sequences are MDHEN and SYDVKM. V lost 2 bases, J lost 5 bases, and 6 bases stayed unmatched. For the CDR3, the DNA is TGTGCCAGCAGTTTAGGGACAGTTAACCACGAGCAGTACTTC. Translated, it gives CASSLGTVNHEQYF.

There are a few counts of this clone. The DNA is left out, because the CDR3 cannot be placed on it with certainty; the CDR3 is given as TCRdb lists it. V is TRBV12-3 or TRBV12-4 and J is TRBJ2-7; the table's D call TRBD2 went unverified against the DNA. The CDR3 adds up to 17 amino acids, both ends counted. CDR3 loop: CASSSLLVGGGSHEHYF.

This clone was counted between two and nine times. The rearrangement joins TRBV27 to TRBJ1-2, with unresolved D. V was pared by 6 bases and J by 7 bases, with 12 bases between. Per germline, CDR1 MNHEY and CDR2 SMNVEV (reference sequence). This CDR3 is 12 amino acids long. The CDR3 spells CASSPIAGGYTF. The CDR3 DNA reads TGTGCCAGCAGCCCTATCGCGGGTGGCTACACCTTC.

This clone occurred many times. The V and J genes are TRBV19 and TRBJ2-3; D is unclear. CDR1 and CDR2 (germline): LNHDA, SQIVND (reference sequence). With 3 bases removed from V and 0 bases from J, the gap between germline ends came to 7 bases. The CDR3 runs 14 residues. The CDR3 DNA reads TGTGCCAGTAGTATCCTCCTAAGCACAGATACGCAGTATTTT. Translated, it gives CASSILLSTDTQYF.

The chain uses TRBV11-2 and TRBJ2-2; 9 nucleotides match TRBD2. With V trimmed by 0 bases and J by 6 bases, 8 bases remained unmatched. Germline CDR1 and CDR2: SGHAT and FQNNGV. The CDR3 consists of 17 residues. DNA for the CDR3: TGTGCCAGCAGCTTAGATCAGTATAGCGGGAGCTCCGGGGAGCTGTTTTTT. The encoded protein is CASSLDQYSGSSGELFF.

Many counts were recorded for this clone. This sequence joins TRBV6-1 and TRBJ2-2; D is possibly TRBD2 (6 bases). Trimming left V 8 bases short and J 6 bases short, with 13 bases between. In germline, CDR1 is MNHNS, CDR2 SASEGT. The CDR3 contains 13 residues. The CDR3 sequence is CASGVGEAGELFF. CDR3 sequence (DNA): TGTGCCAGCGGAGTAGGGGAGGCCGGGGAGCTGTTTTTT.

This clone was found a few times. V usage is TRBV6-5 and J usage is TRBJ2-1; 7 positions agree with TRBD1. Germline V gene lookup returns CDR1 MNHEY and CDR2 SVGAGI. Trimming removed 4 bases from V and 4 bases from J; junction bases left unmatched: 7. The CDR3 is made up of 15 amino acids. The CDR3, as DNA: TGTGCCAGCAGTTTACAAGGGGGCATATACAATGAGCAGTTCTTC. Its protein product is CASSLQGGIYNEQFF.

This clone was counted many times. V usage is TRBV6-1 and J usage is TRBJ2-5; 9 bases are a match to TRBD2. Germline V gives CDR1 MNHNS, CDR2 SASEGT. V lost 0 bases and J lost 4; bases outside the gene matches: 3. The CDR3 consists of 15 residues. CDR3 in amino acids: CASSEAAGGSETQYF. CDR3 in DNA: TGTGCCAGCAGTGAAGCAGCGGGAGGATCAGAGACCCAGTACTTC.

This clone came up many times. The chain uses TRBV18 and TRBJ1-2, with D maybe TRBD1 (5 bases). Trimming stripped 6 bases from V and 8 bases from J, with 13 bases between. Germline V gene data show CDR1 as KGHSH and CDR2 as LQKENI. This CDR3 has 12 amino acids. The CDR3 here is CASSRQGGGYTF. Written as DNA, the CDR3 is TGTGCCAGCTCTCGTCAGGGAGGGGGCTACACCTTC. Full variable domain (remainder filled in from reference TRBV18 and TRBJ1-2): NAGVMQNPRHLVRRRGQEARLRCSPMKGHSHVYWYRQLPEEGLKFMVYLQKENIIDESGMPKERFSAEFPKEGPSILRIQQVVRGDSAAYFCASSRQGGGYTFGSGTRLTVV.

This rearrangement joins TRBV24-1 to TRBJ2-1, with 7 positions matching TRBD2. J gave up 4 bases and V 0 bases, and 8 bases lay outside the gene matches. Germline values: CDR1 KGHDR, CDR2 SFDVKD. This CDR3 has 17 amino acids. In DNA form, the CDR3 reads TGTGCCACCAGTGATTTGACGGCTAGCGGAAGTTACAATGAGCAGTTCTTC. This encodes CATSDLTASGSYNEQFF.

The sample holds many counts of this clone. This chain uses TRBV6-2 or TRBV6-3 with TRBJ2-1, with no clear D. In germline, CDR1 is MNHEY, CDR2 SVGEGT. Trimming cost V 2 bases and J 0 bases, with 5 bases left between them. The CDR3 consists of 14 residues. The CDR3 loop is CASSYDSSYNEQFF. Written as DNA, the CDR3 is TGTGCCAGCAGTTACGATAGCTCCTACAATGAGCAGTTCTTC.

Many counts were recorded for this clone. The genes are TRBV11-2 and TRBJ2-7; 13 nucleotides agree with TRBD2. This CDR3 is 18 amino acids long. Germline trimming cut 0 bases from V and 2 bases from J; bases unmatched to any gene: 7. CDR1 and CDR2 (germline): SGHAT, FQNNGV. Here the CDR3 reads CASSLDTSGLAGTYEQYF. The CDR3, as DNA: TGTGCCAGCAGCTTAGATACGTCGGGACTAGCGGGAACCTACGAGCAGTACTTC.

The chain couples TRBV27 to TRBJ2-3, with TRBD2 matching over 7 bases. With V trimmed by 7 bases and J by 0 bases, 7 bases remained unmatched. The CDR3 loop spans 15 amino acids. Germline V gives CDR1 MNHEY, CDR2 SMNVEV (reference sequence). The DNA of the CDR3 is TGTGCCAGCAACCCTAGCGGCTCTAGCACAGATACGCAGTATTTT. This gives the protein CASNPSGSSTDTQYF.

The V gene is TRBV28, the J gene TRBJ2-3, with D uncertain. There are 13 residues in the CDR3. V lost 6 bases and J 2 bases, leaving 9 bases between the germline ends. Germline V gene lookup returns CDR1 MDHEN and CDR2 SYDVKM. CDR3 DNA: TGTGCCAGCAGGCCCTTATCCACAGATACGCAGTATTTT. As protein: CASRPLSTDTQYF.

The gene calls are TRBV7-6 and TRBJ2-3, with 11 bases lining up with TRBD2. V was clipped by 5 bases and J by 3 bases; unmatched bases: 16. Per germline, CDR1 SGHVS and CDR2 FNYEAQ. The length of the CDR3 is 19 residues. CDR3: CASSPQVALAGASTDTQYF. The CDR3 nucleotides are TGTGCCAGCAGCCCCCAAGTTGCACTAGCGGGGGCTAGTACAGATACGCAGTATTTT.

This clone was detected a few times. Just one base apart from a much larger clone, this may be a read error. The rearrangement links TRBV29-1 to TRBJ2-7, with 8 bases identical to TRBD1. Per the germline V gene, CDR1 is SQVTM and CDR2 is ANQGSEA. This CDR3 is 14 amino acids long. For the CDR3, the DNA is TGCAGCGTTGCGGGCGTCGGGACAGGCTACGAGCACTACTTC. Translation: CSVAGVGTGYEHYF.

V gene TRBV20-1 combines with J gene TRBJ2-7, with 8 nucleotides matching TRBD1. This CDR3 is 14 amino acids long. J was trimmed by 6 bases and V by 2 bases; bases with no gene match: 9. CDR1 is DFQATT, CDR2 SNEGSKA, per germline (reference sequence). CDR3 bases: TGCAGTGCTAGACATCGACAGGGGAGAGCCGAGCAGTACTTC. Its translation is CSARHRQGRAEQYF.

This clone has a handful of counts. The DNA of the CDR3 is TGTGCCAGCAGTTTGATCGGCGAGAACTACAATGAGCAGTTCTTC. It yields the protein CASSLIGENYNEQFF. V usage is TRBV12-3 or TRBV12-4 and J usage is TRBJ2-1; unclear D gene. V was trimmed by 3 bases and J by 3 bases, leaving 12 bases between them. There are 15 residues in the CDR3.

In its sample, this clone was seen many times. The chain carries TRBV5-1 and TRBJ2-5, with D unresolved. Per germline, CDR1 SGHRS and CDR2 YFSETQ. V lost 2 bases, J lost 5 bases, and 10 bases lay in between. This CDR3 is built from 13 residues. CDR3 DNA sequence: TGCGCCAGCAGCTTTTCCAGCGATGAGACCCAGTACTTC. Protein: CASSFSSDETQYF.

This clone came up a few times. V and J are TRBV7-9 and TRBJ2-5, with D possibly matching TRBD1 (5 bases). The V end lost 1 base, the J end lost 1 base, and 10 bases lay between the germline ends. Germline V lookup: CDR1 SEHNR, CDR2 FQNEAQ (reference sequence). This CDR3 contains 15 residues. In nucleotides, the CDR3 is TGTGCCAGCAGCTTAGGGGGCTACCCCCAAGAGACCCAGTACTTC. Residues: CASSLGGYPQETQYF.

This clone occurred a few times. The genes are TRBV20-1 and TRBJ1-2, with 7 bases that match TRBD1. V was clipped by 0 bases and J by 8 bases; unmatched bases: 27. The CDR3 is 20 amino acids. Germline CDR1 reads DFQATT; CDR2 reads SNEGSKA (reference sequence). The CDR3 DNA follows: TGCAGTGCTAGAGATTCTACCCGATTCTACAGGGGAGAGGGGGGAAGGGGCTACACCTTC. Residues: CSARDSTRFYRGEGGRGYTF.